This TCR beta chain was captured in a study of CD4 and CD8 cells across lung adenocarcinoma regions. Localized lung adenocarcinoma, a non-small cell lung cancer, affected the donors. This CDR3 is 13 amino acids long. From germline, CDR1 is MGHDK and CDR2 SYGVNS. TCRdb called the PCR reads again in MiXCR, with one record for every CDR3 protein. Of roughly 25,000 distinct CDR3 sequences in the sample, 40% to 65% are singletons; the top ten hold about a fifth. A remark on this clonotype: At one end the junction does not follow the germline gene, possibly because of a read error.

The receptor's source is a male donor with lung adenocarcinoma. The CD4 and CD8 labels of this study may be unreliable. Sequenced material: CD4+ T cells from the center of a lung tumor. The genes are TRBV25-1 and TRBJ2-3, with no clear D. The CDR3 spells CARGKTAKNTQYF. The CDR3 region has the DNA TGTGCCAGGGGTAAAACAGCCAAAAACACGCAGTATTTC.